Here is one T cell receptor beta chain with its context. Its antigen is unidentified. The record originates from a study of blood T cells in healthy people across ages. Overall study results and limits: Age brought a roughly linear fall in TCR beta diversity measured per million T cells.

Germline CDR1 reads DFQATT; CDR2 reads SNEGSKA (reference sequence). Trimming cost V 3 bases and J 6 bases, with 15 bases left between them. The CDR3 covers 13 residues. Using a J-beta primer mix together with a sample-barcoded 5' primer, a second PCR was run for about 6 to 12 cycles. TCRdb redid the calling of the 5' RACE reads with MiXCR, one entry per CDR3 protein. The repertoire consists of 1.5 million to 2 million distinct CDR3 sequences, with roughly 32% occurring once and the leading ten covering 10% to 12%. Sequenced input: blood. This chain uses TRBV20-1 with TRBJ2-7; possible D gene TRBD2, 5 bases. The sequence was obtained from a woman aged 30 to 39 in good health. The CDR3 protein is CSARGSAGCEQYF. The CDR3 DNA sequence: TGCAGTGCTAGGGGATCGGCGGGCTGCGAGCAGTACTTC.